The 15 T cell receptor beta chains listed next were all sequenced from one sample in a study of blood T cell repertoires in COVID-19. TCRdb's table, derived via immunoSEQ multiplex PCR, lists solely in-frame clones and lacks some. The sample holds approximately 270,000 clones, 70% to 90% seen once. Sequencing used peripheral blood. Receptors were obtained from a woman between 65 and 79 years old with acute or convalescent COVID-19.

The chain uses TRBV6-1 and TRBJ2-1; 11 nucleotides line up with TRBD1. CDR3 size: 15 residues. The V and J ends lost 0 bases and 10 bases, in that order; junction bases with no gene match: 5. In germline, CDR1 is MNHNS, CDR2 SASEGT. The CDR3 region is CASSEALDRGPEQFF. CDR3 nucleotides: TGTGCCAGCAGTGAAGCCCTGGACAGGGGGCCGGAGCAGTTCTTC.

V is TRBV11-1 and J is TRBJ2-2; 7 positions match TRBD2. Germline values: CDR1 SGHAT, CDR2 FQDESV (reference sequence). Trimming cost V 5 bases and J 7 bases; bases outside gene matches: 10. The CDR3 is 15 amino acids. In DNA, the CDR3 is TGTGCCAGCAGCCCGACCGGGACTAAAGGCGGGGAGCTGTTTTTT. It is translated as CASSPTGTKGGELFF.

V usage is TRBV7-9 and J usage is TRBJ1-4; no firm D call. The V and J ends lost 2 bases and 6 bases respectively, with 13 bases between them. There are 15 residues in the CDR3. Germline loops: CDR1 SEHNR, CDR2 FQNEAQ (reference sequence). CDR3 sequence (DNA): TGTGCCAGCAGCTTATCGGGTGGCAGTCATGAAAAACTGTTTTTT. Protein sequence: CASSLSGGSHEKLFF.

V is TRBV5-5 and J is TRBJ1-6; 7 nucleotides agree with TRBD1. The CDR3 is 16 amino acids. Germline CDR1 SGHKS, CDR2 YYEKEE (reference sequence). V lost 2 bases and J lost 7; bases outside the gene matches: 9. DNA of the CDR3: TGTGCCAGCAGCTTCAGCGCAGGGACAGCAAATTCACCCCTCCACTTT. This sequence encodes CASSFSAGTANSPLHF.

The gene calls are TRBV6-1 and TRBJ1-2; a weak D match, TRBD1 (5 bases). Germline loops: CDR1 MNHNS, CDR2 SASEGT. Deletions cut 7 bases from V and 8 bases from J, with 17 bases between. This CDR3 is 13 amino acids long. CDR3: CASTRREEQGYTF. DNA of the CDR3: TGTGCCAGCACCCGCAGGGAGGAGCAAGGCTACACCTTC.

This clone has only one observation. The rearrangement links TRBV2 to TRBJ1-2; tentative D call: TRBD1 (6 bases). V shed 7 bases and J shed 5 bases, with 14 bases lying between them. CDR1 SNHLY and CDR2 FYNNEI come from the germline V gene. The CDR3 totals 13 residues. CDR3 nucleotides: TGTGCCAGCAAAGAAGGGCAGGGGTATGGCTACACCTTC. This codes for CASKEGQGYGYTF. Full variable domain (outside the CDR3, taken from reference TRBV2 and TRBJ1-2): EPEVTQTPSHQVTQMGQEVILRCVPISNHLYFYWYRQILGQKVEFLVSFYNNEISEKSEIFDDQFSVERPDGSNFTLKIRSTKLEDSAMYFCASKEGQGYGYTFGSGTRLTVV.

The table lists this clone with a few counts. This sequence joins TRBV5-5 and TRBJ2-1, with D perhaps matching TRBD1 (5 bases). CDR1 is SGHKS and CDR2 is YYEKEE in the germline V gene (reference sequence). The CDR3 runs to 15 residues. Trimming removed 3 bases at V and 9 bases at J, with 19 bases between. As DNA, the CDR3 is TGTGCCAGCAGCTCAGGGATAGTCTCCGGCGCTGAGCAGTTCTTC. Its translation: CASSSGIVSGAEQFF.

V usage is TRBV5-4 and J usage is TRBJ2-3; possibly TRBD2 for D (7 bases). This CDR3 contains 17 residues. CDR1 and CDR2 (germline): SGHNT, YYREEE (reference sequence). Trimming pared 1 base from V and 7 bases from J, leaving 22 bases between. CDR3 in amino acids: CASSLPGGRGPVNTQYF. The DNA for the CDR3 is TGTGCCAGCAGCTTGCCAGGAGGGCGGGGGCCCGTGAATACGCAGTATTTT.

This sequence joins TRBV6-1 and TRBJ2-2; 11 bases fit TRBD2. Germline lookup yields CDR1 MNHNS and CDR2 SASEGT. The CDR3 has 18 amino acids. J was trimmed by 5 bases and V by 2 bases; bases with no gene match: 10. CDR3 sequence: CASSERVAGGRRTGELFF. CDR3 in DNA: TGTGCCAGCAGTGAAAGGGTAGCGGGGGGGCGGCGGACCGGGGAGCTGTTTTTT.

V and J are TRBV6-5 and TRBJ1-2; D is possibly TRBD1 (6 bases). This CDR3 has 15 residues. CDR1 is MNHEY, CDR2 SVGAGI, per germline. V lost 8 bases and J 1 base, leaving 17 bases between the germline ends. In DNA, the CDR3 is TGTGCCAGCCACCCTCGGGGGGCTGTTAACTATGGCTACACCTTC. This gives the protein CASHPRGAVNYGYTF.

This clone was counted between two and nine times. The gene calls are TRBV5-6 and TRBJ1-2, with TRBD1 identical over 8 bases. With V trimmed by 4 bases and J by 1 base, 6 bases remained unmatched. The CDR3 sequence is 15 residues long. CDR1 and CDR2 (germline): SGHDT, YYEEEE. The CDR3 spells CASSAQTGDNYGYTF. The CDR3 nucleotides are TGTGCCAGCAGCGCTCAGACAGGGGATAACTATGGCTACACCTTC.

CDR3 loop: CAISQARNNEQFF. In nucleotides, the CDR3 is TGTGCCATCAGTCAGGCCCGTAACAATGAGCAGTTCTTC. The chain employs TRBV10-3 and TRBJ2-1; no clear D gene. Germline V gene lookup returns CDR1 ENHRY and CDR2 SYGVKD. This CDR3 has 13 residues. Deletions cut 5 bases from V and 5 bases from J, with 10 bases between.

V usage is TRBV18 and J usage is TRBJ2-1, with 11 bases matching TRBD2. The CDR3 spans 14 residues. Looked up from germline, CDR1 is KGHSH and CDR2 is LQKENI. The V gene end was trimmed by 5 bases and the J gene end by 8 bases; junction bases not matched to a gene: 5. CDR3 DNA sequence: TGTGCCAGCTCAAAACTAGCGGGGGATGATGAGCAGTTCTTC. Amino acid sequence: CASSKLAGDDEQFF.

The chain combines TRBV6-6 with TRBJ2-2; TRBD1 matches 8 bases. With 4 bases clipped from V and 7 bases from J, the junction kept 8 bases outside the gene matches. The CDR3 has 15 residues. Germline CDR1 reads MNHNY; CDR2 reads SVGAGI (reference sequence). The CDR3 DNA follows: TGTGCCAGCAGTTTCCCGGACAGGGCGGTCGGGGAGCTGTTTTTT. Its translation is CASSFPDRAVGELFF.

V and J are TRBV2 and TRBJ1-6, with D possibly TRBD1 on 5 matching bases. The CDR3 is 14 residues long. Per the germline V gene, CDR1 is SNHLY and CDR2 is FYNNEI. V lost 11 bases and J lost 7, with 18 bases in between. The CDR3 DNA is TGTGCCTACCACGTAGGGGTTGGGAATTCACCCCTCCACTTT. Translated: CAYHVGVGNSPLHF.